These 5 T cell receptor beta chains came from one sample sequenced in a study of blood T cell repertoires in COVID-19. The protocol was immunoSEQ multiplex PCR, while the TCRdb copy is restricted to in-frame clones and leaves out a portion. This sample carries under 55,000 clones, roughly 90% of them seen once, and the ten largest clones take 13% to 15%. The material sequenced was peripheral blood. The receptors originated from a human donor in a cohort sampled during active COVID-19.

The genes are TRBV18 and TRBJ1-3; D is unclear. Germline V gene data show CDR1 as KGHSH and CDR2 as LQKENI. The V end was cut by 6 bases, the J end by 3 bases, with 18 bases between. This CDR3 contains 16 residues. CDR3 residues: CASSPKTRGHGNTIYF. The CDR3 coding sequence is TGTGCCAGCTCCCCAAAAACCCGGGGTCATGGAAACACCATATATTTT.

The V call is TRBV2, the J call TRBJ2-1; 8 bases are shared with TRBD1. Germline V gene sequence: CDR1 SNHLY, CDR2 FYNNEI. The CDR3 runs to 14 residues. Unmatched junction bases numbered 5, after V lost 6 bases and J lost 4 bases. In DNA form, the CDR3 reads TGTGCCAGCAGCCTACGGACAGGGTACAATGAGCAGTTCTTC. Translating gives CASSLRTGYNEQFF.

This chain uses TRBV5-6 with TRBJ2-4; 9 nucleotides match TRBD1. V shed 2 bases and J 0 bases; nucleotides not matched to a gene: 6. CDR1 SGHDT and CDR2 YYEEEE come from the germline V gene. This CDR3 is built from 17 residues. DNA of the CDR3: TGTGCCAGCAGCTTTCCACCGGGACAGGGAGCCAAAAACATTCAGTACTTC. Protein sequence: CASSFPPGQGAKNIQYF.

V and J are TRBV7-2 and TRBJ2-7; a possible D gene is TRBD1 (6 bases). V was cut by 2 bases and J by 3 bases, with 17 bases left in between. The CDR3 is 16 residues long. Germline V gives CDR1 SGHTA, CDR2 FQGNSA. The CDR3 spells CASSLSRGASIYEQYF. CDR3 nucleotides: TGTGCCAGCAGCTTATCCAGGGGCGCGTCTATCTACGAGCAGTACTTC.

The chain carries TRBV28 and TRBJ1-2; D is ambiguous. Trimming left V 2 bases short and J 8 bases short, with 12 bases between. Germline V gene lookup returns CDR1 MDHEN and CDR2 SYDVKM. The CDR3 is 13 amino acids. The CDR3 region is CASSLMGEQGYTF. In DNA, the CDR3 is TGTGCCAGCAGTTTAATGGGCGAGCAGGGCTACACCTTC.